The 27 T cell receptor beta chains reported below all come from one sample, sequenced in a study of graft-versus-host responses after intestinal transplantation (dated by TCRdb to the early 2020s). The time point label of this sample denotes: cells obtained before transplantation from donor or recipient. The antigens of these receptors remain unknown. Library method: the immunoSEQ multiplex PCR assay. Entries here come from immuneACCESS through TCRdb and include only in-frame sequences with V and J called. Some clones fail to appear in such tables; in the studies checked, an unresolved V gene covers under half of the shortfall, and the cause of the remainder is unknown. This sample gives approximately 33,000 clones in total; about four fifths of them show up just once. Around a fifth of the sample is in the top ten clones. This specimen consisted of unstimulated CD8+ T cells sorted from spleen or lymph node cells, obtained before intestinal transplant. These receptors were taken from a human donor who received an intestinal transplant.

The chain is built from TRBV2 and TRBJ2-7; D possibly corresponds to TRBD2 (6 bases). The V gene's germline CDR1 is SNHLY and CDR2 FYNNEI. The CDR3 runs 12 residues. V was clipped by 10 bases and J by 3 bases, with 13 bases between them. Here the CDR3 reads CATSGLFYEQYF. CDR3 coding DNA: TGTGCCACCTCGGGACTGTTCTACGAGCAGTACTTC.

The chain combines TRBV6-1 with TRBJ2-7; 11 bases map to TRBD2. V lost 7 bases, J lost 3 bases, and 5 bases stayed unmatched. Germline CDR1 is MNHNS and CDR2 is SASEGT. The CDR3 consists of 14 residues. This CDR3 reads CASTKLAGVYEQYF. The DNA of the CDR3 is TGTGCCAGCACCAAACTAGCGGGAGTCTACGAGCAGTACTTC.

J is TRBJ1-1 and V is TRBV4-1; D possibly corresponds to TRBD1 (5 bases). CDR3 length: 14 amino acids. V was cut by 3 bases and J by 3 bases, with 11 bases left in between. Germline values: CDR1 MGHRA, CDR2 YSYEKL. This CDR3 is CASSQAGRHTEAFF. Written as DNA, the CDR3 is TGCGCCAGCAGCCAGGCGGGACGGCACACTGAAGCTTTCTTT.

V usage is TRBV7-9 and J usage is TRBJ1-4; tentative D call: TRBD1 (5 bases). This CDR3 region has 15 residues. Germline CDR1 is SEHNR and CDR2 is FQNEAQ (reference sequence). Trimming took off 2 bases at V and 8 bases at J, with 15 bases between the two ends. CDR3: CASSLPGQGDEKLFF. DNA of the CDR3: TGTGCCAGCAGCTTACCCGGGCAGGGTGACGAAAAACTGTTTTTT.

The chain carries TRBV7-9 and TRBJ1-5; D is uncertain. This CDR3 comprises 12 residues. Germline values: CDR1 SEHNR, CDR2 FQNEAQ (reference sequence). The V end lost 5 bases, the J end lost 4 bases, and 6 bases lay between the germline ends. The CDR3 bases are TGTGCCAGCAGCCTAATGAATCAGCCCCAGCATTTT. Protein product: CASSLMNQPQHF.

The rearrangement joins TRBV7-2 to TRBJ1-2; TRBD1 is a possible D gene (6 bases). This CDR3 is built from 17 residues. The V gene's germline CDR1 is SGHTA and CDR2 FQGNSA. Trimming shortened V by 5 bases and J by 0 bases, and 19 bases separated the two germline ends. CDR3 region: CASSIWGGALTNYGYTF. The CDR3 nucleotides read TGTGCCAGCAGCATTTGGGGGGGGGCCCTAACTAACTATGGCTACACCTTC. Looking up the rest from reference TRBV7-2 and TRBJ1-2 gives the full variable domain: GAGVSQSPSNKVTEKGKDVELRCDPISGHTALYWYRQSLGQGLEFLIYFQGNSAPDKSGLPSDRFSAERTGGSVSTLTIQRTQQEDSAVYLCASSIWGGALTNYGYTFGSGTRLTVV.

This chain joins TRBV19 and TRBJ1-1; TRBD1 agrees at 8 bases. The CDR3 contains 14 residues. Germline V gives CDR1 LNHDA, CDR2 SQIVND (reference sequence). V lost 2 bases, J lost 4 bases, and 3 bases stayed unmatched. The CDR3 sequence is CASSIQQGGTEAFF. CDR3 coding DNA: TGTGCCAGTAGTATACAACAGGGGGGCACTGAAGCTTTCTTT.

V gene TRBV21-1 combines with J gene TRBJ2-1; the listed D gene, TRBD1, was not tested against the DNA. TRBV21-1 is a pseudogene segment. This CDR3 spans 16 amino acids. This CDR3 is CASSKVEQGIHNEQFF. In nucleotides, the CDR3 is TGTGCCAGCAGCAAAGTGGAACAGGGGATCCACAATGAGCAGTTCTTC.

The chain carries TRBV19 and TRBJ2-1; possible D gene TRBD2, 6 bases. Trimming removed 1 base from V and 7 bases from J, with 14 bases in between. The CDR3 totals 15 residues. CDR1 is LNHDA, CDR2 SQIVND, per germline (reference sequence). Here the CDR3 DNA reads TGTGCCAGTAGTATAGCTTTCGGGACTCAGAATGAGCAGTTCTTC. This codes for CASSIAFGTQNEQFF.

The chain recombines TRBV6-1 with TRBJ2-7; 7 bases agree with TRBD1. V gave up 6 bases and J gave up 2 bases; unmatched junction bases: 4. Germline lookup yields CDR1 MNHNS and CDR2 SASEGT. The CDR3 has 13 amino acids. For the CDR3, the DNA is TGTGCCAGCAGGGGGACAGCTCCCTACGAGCAGTACTTC. It specifies CASRGTAPYEQYF.

The chain links TRBV7-3 to TRBJ2-1, with 11 nucleotides matching TRBD2. This CDR3 comprises 13 residues. Germline assignment: CDR1 SGHTA and CDR2 FQGTGA. Germline trimming cut 6 bases from V and 9 bases from J; bases unmatched to any gene: 4. CDR3 loop: CASSSLAGGEQFF. CDR3 nucleotide sequence: TGTGCCAGCAGTTCCCTAGCGGGAGGTGAGCAGTTCTTC.

V is TRBV5-1 and J is TRBJ1-3; 7 bases line up with TRBD1. This CDR3 contains 15 residues. Germline V gene sequence: CDR1 SGHRS, CDR2 YFSETQ. V shed 10 bases and J 2 bases; nucleotides not matched to a gene: 12. This CDR3 reads CAGNRGPFPGNTIYF. CDR3 bases: TGCGCCGGAAACAGGGGCCCCTTCCCTGGAAACACCATATATTTT. The entire variable domain, with the rest obtained from reference TRBV5-1 and TRBJ1-3, is as follows: KAGVTQTPRYLIKTRGQQVTLSCSPISGHRSVSWYQQTPGQGLQFLFEYFSETQRNKGNFPGRFSGRQFSNSRSEMNVSTLELGDSALYLCAGNRGPFPGNTIYFGEGSWLTVV.

DNA for the CDR3: TGTGCCAGCAGTTTCGCGGACAGCGTGAATGAGCAGTTCTTC. It yields the protein CASSFADSVNEQFF. The rearrangement uses TRBV27 and TRBJ2-1; tentative D call: TRBD1 (6 bases). V lost 3 bases and J lost 7, with 13 bases in between. Looked up from germline, CDR1 is MNHEY and CDR2 is SMNVEV (reference sequence). This CDR3 contains 14 residues.

The chain combines TRBV7-9 with TRBJ2-7; the match to TRBD1 covers 11 bases. Germline V lookup: CDR1 SEHNR, CDR2 FQNEAQ (reference sequence). The CDR3 spans 15 residues. The V and J ends lost 5 bases and 4 bases, in that order; junction bases with no gene match: 7. The CDR3 loop is CASSRGQGGVYEQYF. The CDR3, as DNA: TGTGCCAGCAGCCGGGGACAGGGGGGTGTGTACGAGCAGTACTTC.

In its sample, this clone was seen once. The chain uses TRBV28 and TRBJ1-3; 12 nucleotides line up with TRBD1. With 8 bases clipped from V and 2 bases from J, the junction kept 10 bases outside the gene matches. This CDR3 has 17 amino acids. From germline, CDR1 is MDHEN and CDR2 SYDVKM. This CDR3 is CASAGQGARFPGNTIYF. In DNA, the CDR3 is TGTGCCAGCGCGGGACAGGGGGCGCGCTTCCCTGGAAACACCATATATTTT.

This clone was counted once. The chain uses TRBV9 and TRBJ2-5; 13 nucleotides line up with TRBD2. Per germline, CDR1 SGDLS and CDR2 YYNGEE. The CDR3 consists of 17 residues. J was trimmed by 2 bases and V by 3 bases; bases with no gene match: 7. In nucleotides, the CDR3 is TGTGCCAGCAGCGCCCCGGGGGGACTAGCGGGGCAAGAGACCCAGTACTTC. Protein sequence: CASSAPGGLAGQETQYF.

The chain couples TRBV27 to TRBJ2-7; 8 bases align to TRBD1. The V and J ends lost 5 bases and 4 bases, in that order; junction bases with no gene match: 7. There are 14 residues in the CDR3. Germline V CDR1 and CDR2: MNHEY, SMNVEV (reference sequence). The CDR3 is CASSHGQGKYEQYF. The CDR3 DNA is TGTGCCAGCAGTCACGGACAGGGCAAGTACGAGCAGTACTTC.

The J gene is TRBJ2-5, the V gene TRBV6-5; 8 bases fit TRBD2. V dropped 10 bases and J dropped 1; count of bases not matched to a gene: 5. The CDR3 runs 13 residues. Germline lookup yields CDR1 MNHEY and CDR2 SVGAGI. Written as DNA, the CDR3 is TGTGCCACGACCGGGACTAGCCAAGAGACCCAGTACTTC. Translating gives CATTGTSQETQYF.

V is TRBV5-4 and J is TRBJ2-7, with 7 bases that match TRBD1. The CDR3 runs 13 residues. The J segment lost 0 bases and the V segment lost 5 bases, leaving 2 bases of the junction unmatched. CDR1 SGHNT and CDR2 YYREEE come from the germline V gene (reference sequence). For the CDR3, the DNA is TGTGCCAGCAGATGGGACAGCTCCTACGAGCAGTACTTC. Translated: CASRWDSSYEQYF.

The chain uses TRBV7-9 and TRBJ1-4; 7 bases agree with TRBD1. Looked up from germline, CDR1 is SEHNR and CDR2 is FQNEAQ (reference sequence). This CDR3 is 16 amino acids long. The J segment lost 5 bases and the V segment lost 1 base, leaving 7 bases of the junction unmatched. The CDR3: CASSLEGAGGNEKLFF. CDR3 in DNA: TGTGCCAGCAGCTTAGAGGGTGCAGGGGGGAATGAAAAACTGTTTTTT.

The chain is built from TRBV4-1 and TRBJ2-7, with 9 bases matching TRBD2. Per the germline V gene, CDR1 is MGHRA and CDR2 is YSYEKL. The CDR3 covers 16 residues. The V and J ends lost 0 bases and 4 bases, in that order; junction bases with no gene match: 7. CDR3 residues: CASSQDSSGGRYEQYF. The CDR3 coding sequence is TGCGCCAGCAGCCAAGATTCAAGCGGGGGGAGGTACGAGCAGTACTTC.

This rearrangement joins TRBV9 to TRBJ1-5, with D possibly TRBD1 on 5 matching bases. Trimming left V 5 bases short and J 0 bases short, with 9 bases between. Germline V gene lookup returns CDR1 SGDLS and CDR2 YYNGEE. The CDR3 is 14 amino acids. Here the CDR3 DNA reads TGTGCCAGCAGTGGGGGGGGTAGCAATCAGCCCCAGCATTTT. Translating gives CASSGGGSNQPQHF.

This clone was picked up a small number of times. The rearrangement joins TRBV10-3 to TRBJ2-7, with 11 bases that match TRBD2. Unmatched junction bases numbered 6, after V lost 0 bases and J lost 8 bases. Germline V CDR1 and CDR2: ENHRY, SYGVKD. The CDR3 is 15 residues long. The CDR3: CAISESPGLAVQQYF. The CDR3 coding sequence is TGTGCCATCAGTGAGTCCCCGGGACTAGCGGTTCAGCAGTACTTC.

Written as DNA, the CDR3 is TGTGCCAGCAGTCTGGGACTAGCGGGGGGCTTTCTCACAGATACGCAGTATTTT. Translated, it gives CASSLGLAGGFLTDTQYF. The chain joins TRBV28 to TRBJ2-3; TRBD2 matches at 15 bases. The CDR3 has 18 residues. Germline CDR1 is MDHEN and CDR2 is SYDVKM. V gave up 5 bases and J gave up 2 bases; unmatched junction bases: 8.

The V and J genes are TRBV6-5 and TRBJ1-2; 9 bases are a match to TRBD1. CDR3 length: 14 amino acids. Germline CDR1 MNHEY, CDR2 SVGAGI. Losses at the gene ends were 6 bases for V and 5 bases for J; bases not matched to a gene: 7. The CDR3 DNA reads as TGTGCCAGCAGCGTCGGGACAGGGTGGTATGGCTACACCTTC. This encodes CASSVGTGWYGYTF.

V and J are TRBV2 and TRBJ2-7; D is uncertain. In germline, CDR1 is SNHLY, CDR2 FYNNEI. Trimming took off 4 bases at V and 0 bases at J, with 13 bases between the two ends. The CDR3 is 15 amino acids. The CDR3, as DNA: TGTGCCAGCAGTGCACGCGCACCGCGCTCCTACGAGCAGTACTTC. Translating it yields CASSARAPRSYEQYF.

The chain is built from TRBV21-1 and TRBJ1-1. TRBV21-1 is given as a pseudogene. The length of the CDR3 is 18 residues. CDR3 amino acids: CASSKEATISQMNTEAFF. The CDR3 nucleotides are TGTGCCAGCAGCAAGGAGGCGACTATCTCCCAGATGAACACTGAAGCTTTCTTT.